This T cell receptor beta chain was retrieved from a study of human T cells and chemical hapten exposure. Overall study results and limits: Sensitizing with DPC caused no change in TCRs above 1 in 1000 frequency.

The time point: patch test 1, 2 weeks after DPC sensitization. The sample's treatment: therapeutic diphenylcyclopropenone sensitization with weekly scalp DPC. TCRdb reanalysed the RACE reads using MiXCR and keeps one entry per CDR3 protein. The sample records around 300,000 distinct CDR3 sequences, approximately 6.9% being singletons. The V and J ends lost 1 base and 5 bases respectively, with 3 bases between them. The CDR3 has 12 residues. Germline V gene sequence: CDR1 MDHEN, CDR2 SYDVKM. Turning to this clonotype: Its antigen is undetermined.

V is TRBV28 and J is TRBJ1-3; D unclear. This TCR was sampled from a young woman with alopecia areata. Some clones in this sample may be carry-over from other donors' samples. The sample consisted of whole blood, taken in connection with sensitization to the hapten diphenylcyclopropenone (DPC). The CDR3 is CASSLLRNTIYF. CDR3 DNA sequence: TGTGCCAGCAGTTTATTGAGAAACACCATATATTTT.